This is a list of T cell receptor beta chains from one sample in a study of CD8 T cells in Susac syndrome. One entry per CDR3 protein, called by TCRdb with MiXCR from the immunoSEQ multiplex PCR reads. The sample yields hundreds of thousands of distinct CDR3 sequences, about 95% seen once. The sample comprised CD4+ T cells from PBMCs. The source is a human donor with multiple sclerosis. CDR3s include the opening cysteine and the closing phenylalanine or tryptophan. The D gene is left open where the match is weak. Size is omitted from some rows. Given values are once, few, many or a class for expanded clones.

>.|TRBV15|TRBJ2-7|.
TGTGCCACCAGCAGAGAAAGGGGCAAGACTCACGAGCAGTACTTC
CATSRERGKTHEQYF
>.|TRBV29-1|TRBJ1-1|.
TGCAGCGCTGAGGTGGGAATGGACACTGAAGCTTTCTTT
CSAEVGMDTEAFF
>TRBD1|TRBV18|TRBJ2-5|few
TGTGCCAGCTCACCAGGGACAGGGGAGACCCAGTACTTC
CASSPGTGETQYF
>.|TRBV15|TRBJ2-1|.
TGTGCCACCAGCAGAGGACTAGGTTACAATGAGCAGTTCTTC
CATSRGLGYNEQFF
>.|TRBV4-2|TRBJ1-4|.
TGTGCCAGCAGCCAAGGAGGAGGGATGACTAATGAAAAACTGTTTTTT
CASSQGGGMTNEKLFF
>TRBD2|TRBV20-1|TRBJ2-1|.
TGCAGTGCTAGAGATGTAGCGGGAGGATACAATGAGCAGTTCTTC
CSARDVAGGYNEQFF
>TRBD2|TRBV29-1|TRBJ2-7|.
TGCAGCGTTGAGAGAGCGGGGAGGGCGGCGGCTTCCTACGAGCAGTACTTC
CSVERAGRAAASYEQYF
>.|TRBV2|TRBJ1-2|.
TGTGCCAGCATGGAGACAGGAGCCCGTGGGGGCTACACCTTC
CASMETGARGGYTF
>.|TRBV19|TRBJ2-3|.
TGTGCCAGTAGTTCGGCCCACTATCGCACAGATACGCAGTATTTT
CASSSAHYRTDTQYF
>TRBD1|TRBV20-1|TRBJ1-1|.
TGCAGTGTTGGAGGGGGACAGGGTCAGGGCACTGAAGCTTTCTTT
CSVGGGQGQGTEAFF
>.|TRBV3-1|TRBJ1-4|.
TGTGCCAGCAGCCACGGACAGCCGCATGAAAAACTGTTTTTT
CASSHGQPHEKLFF
>TRBD2|TRBV6-1|TRBJ2-3|.
TGTGCCAGCACCACGCCGGGGGGAGTTGGTACGCAGTATTTT
CASTTPGGVGTQYF
>TRBD1|TRBV7-9|TRBJ2-5|.
TGTGCCAGCAGCACCGGGACAGGGGGCTGGGAGACCCAGTACTTC
CASSTGTGGWETQYF
>TRBD1|TRBV7-3|TRBJ2-1|.
TGTGCCAGCAGCCCTAGGACAGGGGGCGGGATGAGCTCCTACAATGAGCAGTTCTTC
CASSPRTGGGMSSYNEQFF
>.|TRBV28|TRBJ2-1|.
TGTGCCAGCATCCCCGGGGGACGGAAAAATGAGCAGTTCTTC
CASIPGGRKNEQFF
>.|TRBV3-1|TRBJ2-3|.
TGTGCCAGCAGCCAACAACGGGAGCAGTATTTT
CASSQQREQYF
>.|TRBV4-1|TRBJ2-5|.
TGCGCCAGCAGCCAGATAGGTGGGGGGATCTTCCAAGAGACCCAGTACTTC
CASSQIGGGIFQETQYF
>.|TRBV12-5|TRBJ1-5|.
TGTGCTAGTGAACCGGGGGGGCGTCAGCCCCAGCATTTT
CASEPGGRQPQHF
>.|TRBV20-1|TRBJ2-7|.
TGCAGTGCTAGAAAGCGGGTAGGGGACTACGAGCAGTACTTC
CSARKRVGDYEQYF